The clone carrying this TCR beta chain came up many times. Its antigen is not identified. CDR3 length: 14 amino acids. Trimming took off 1 base at V and 10 bases at J, with 16 bases between the two ends. Amplification yielded TCR beta CDR3 regions, with RNA transcripts as the source. Primed by the HTBI set, a first-round RT-PCR was run on the TCR CDR3. TCRdb called the multiplex PCR reads again in MiXCR, with one record for every CDR3 protein. Of under 650,000 distinct CDR3 sequences detected, 15% to 20% appear once; the ten largest clones hold 3.5% to 4%. It was uncontrolled infection, other autoimmune disease, pregnancy or lactation that excluded patients. The data stem from a study of T cells in Graves' hyperthyroidism and ophthalmopathy. Study-level background: Peripheral blood specimens were obtained at initial diagnosis, prior to any treatment. General study findings and limits: Ophthalmopathy and stable hyperthyroidism were separated by a 13 V-J model.

The sequenced sample consisted of blood. The V gene is TRBV12-3 or TRBV12-4, the J gene TRBJ1-1, with a weak D call TRBD1 (5 bases). This TCR was recovered from a woman in her thirties with Graves' hyperthyroidism. The CDR3 DNA reads as TGTGCCAGCAGTTTAGGCAGGACAACTCCTGGAGCTTTCTTT. It specifies CASSLGRTTPGAFF.